Listed below are T cell receptor beta chains from one sample, sequenced in a study of T-cell memory formation after mild COVID-19. TCRdb used MiXCR to reprocess the 5' RACE reads, holding one entry per CDR3 protein. In the table there are about 560,000 distinct CDR3 sequences, approximately 15% of which are singletons. Sequencing was performed on PBMCs or a T cell subset sorted from them (not recorded which). These receptors were taken from an adult woman who had mild COVID-19 (a few samples of this study predate the infection). Cell type and time point are not known. CDR3s include the opening cysteine and the closing phenylalanine or tryptophan. A D gene is named only where the DNA matches it firmly. Clone size is given for some rows only: seen once, a few or many times, or a class if the clone is expanded.

j_call d_call v_call cdr3_length clone_size cdr3_aa cdr3_nt
TRBJ1-1 - TRBV6-2/TRBV6-3 16 many CASRVDTGHMNTEAFF TGTGCCAGCAGAGTCGATACGGGACACATGAACACTGAAGCTTTCTTT
TRBJ1-6 - TRBV5-1 15 few CASSTRLTENSPLHF TGCGCCAGCAGCACGCGGCTGACAGAGAATTCACCCCTCCACTTT
TRBJ2-3 - TRBV7-3 16 - CASSYREGAAADTQYF TGTGCCAGCAGCTACAGGGAGGGAGCGGCGGCAGATACGCAGTATTTT
TRBJ2-2 - TRBV30 14 - CARRGGTNTGELFF TGTGCCCGGAGGGGGGGGACTAACACCGGGGAGCTGTTTTTT
TRBJ2-2 TRBD1 TRBV12-3/TRBV12-4 15 few CASTDRGRNTGELFF TGTGCCAGCACCGACAGGGGGCGAAACACCGGGGAGCTGTTTTTT
TRBJ2-2 TRBD1 TRBV2 15 once CASSAGTAGTGELFF TGTGCCAGCAGCGCCGGGACAGCAGGGACCGGGGAGCTGTTTTTT
TRBJ2-1 TRBD1 TRBV12-3/TRBV12-4 16 - CASSSGDRPTYNEQFF TGTGCCAGCAGTTCAGGGGACAGACCCACCTACAATGAGCAGTTCTTC
TRBJ2-5 - TRBV5-6 16 - CASRQEVGRSQETQYF TGTGCCAGCAGACAAGAGGTGGGCAGGAGCCAAGAGACCCAGTACTTC
TRBJ1-1 - TRBV20-1 12 - CSARQANTEAFF TGCAGTGCTAGACAGGCGAACACTGAAGCTTTCTTT
TRBJ2-3 - TRBV7-2 16 few CASSAPRGVGTDTQYF TGTGCCAGCAGCGCCCCACGGGGAGTTGGCACAGATACGCAGTATTTT
TRBJ2-3 - TRBV7-9 15 - CASSFRDTLGDTQYF TGTGCCAGCAGCTTCCGGGACACCCTCGGAGATACGCAGTATTTT
TRBJ2-4 - TRBV7-3 18 - CASSLRGGPGLSQNIQYF TGTGCCAGCAGCTTAAGAGGGGGACCGGGACTAAGTCAAAACATTCAGTACTTC
TRBJ2-7 - TRBV3-1 15 - CASSQKQTFSYEQYF TGTGCCAGCAGCCAGAAACAGACGTTTTCCTACGAGCAGTACTTC
TRBJ1-4 - TRBV27 16 - CASSSKGRSINEKLFF TGTGCCAGCAGTTCCAAGGGACGGTCGATAAATGAAAAACTGTTTTTT
TRBJ2-5 TRBD1 TRBV4-1 15 few CASRPRTGGGETQYF TGCGCCAGCAGACCCCGGACAGGGGGGGGAGAGACCCAGTACTTC
TRBJ1-1 - TRBV5-6 12 few CASSLTGAGAFF TGTGCCAGCAGCTTGACGGGGGCGGGCGCTTTCTTT
TRBJ1-2 - TRBV12-3/TRBV12-4 15 few CASSPVIGSDYGYTF TGTGCCAGCAGCCCCGTGATAGGGTCGGACTATGGCTACACCTTC
TRBJ2-7 TRBD1 TRBV7-2 13 - CASTSAGGNEQYF TGTGCCAGCACCTCCGCAGGGGGCAACGAGCAGTACTTC
TRBJ2-7 TRBD1 TRBV7-9 15 few CASSPLGTGAYEQYF TGTGCCAGCAGCCCCCTGGGGACAGGGGCCTACGAGCAGTACTTC
TRBJ2-5 TRBD1 TRBV4-3 15 - CASSQVVTGFETQYF TGCGCCAGCAGCCAAGTGGTGACAGGGTTCGAGACCCAGTACTTC
TRBJ1-4 - TRBV27 16 - CASGVHPSRAGEKLFF TGTGCCAGCGGAGTACATCCCTCAAGGGCGGGTGAAAAACTGTTTTTT
TRBJ1-1 - TRBV29-1 14 few CSVKQGFKNTEAFF TGCAGCGTGAAACAGGGCTTTAAGAACACTGAAGCTTTCTTT